This T cell receptor beta chain was sequenced for a study of CD8 T cells in Susac syndrome. The V end lost 9 bases, the J end lost 4 bases, and 10 bases lay between the germline ends. CDR1 LGHDT and CDR2 YNNKEL come from the germline V gene (reference sequence). This CDR3 contains 11 residues. Reverse transcription of roughly 0.5 to 1 ug RNA was carried out with random hexamers. Via MiXCR, TCRdb re-called the immunoSEQ multiplex PCR reads, giving one row per CDR3 protein. This table holds 150,000 to 200,000 distinct CDR3 sequences, approximately 94% found once. The receptor comes from a human donor with multiple sclerosis. The sample comprised CD4+ T cells from PBMCs. V and J are TRBV3-1 and TRBJ2-7, with D perhaps matching TRBD1 (6 bases). The CDR3 reads CASSRGYEQYF. The CDR3 DNA reads as TGTGCCAGTTCGAGGGGGTACGAGCAGTACTTC.